The T cell receptor (beta chain) described here comes from a study of T cell responses to AZD1222 COVID-19 vaccine. Assay used: immunoSEQ multiplex PCR; TCRdb lists only in-frame clones, some missing. The data show 25,000 to 30,000 clones, with about three quarters seen just once and roughly 6.2% held by the top ten. This receptor was taken from an adult in good health. Sequences were derived from peripheral blood, sampled on day 0 of AZD1222 vaccination.

The CDR3 nucleotides are TGTGCCAGCAGCGTATTCGGAGATACGCAGTATTTT. Translation gives CASSVFGDTQYF. The chain links TRBV9 to TRBJ2-3; D is ambiguous. Germline-derived CDR1 and CDR2 are SGDLS and YYNGEE. Trimming shortened V by 1 base and J by 5 bases, and 5 bases separated the two germline ends. This CDR3 comprises 12 residues.